Each of the 30 T cell receptor beta chains below was sequenced from the same sample in a study of regulatory T cells in long-lasting Graves disease. Documented time point: newly diagnosed GD, antithyroid drugs for less than 3 months. Preparation of the TCR library used RNA extracted from PBMCs. According to the study, TCR beta libraries were built with iRepertoire HTBI primers and CDR3-region Arm-PCR. TCRdb fed the multiplex PCR reads into MiXCR, producing one record per CDR3 protein. The repertoire holds about 520,000 distinct CDR3 sequences, with 9.5% to 15% as singletons. These data are also associated with another study on T cells in Graves' hyperthyroidism and ophthalmopathy.

The starting material was peripheral blood mononuclear cells (PBMCs), obtained at new diagnosis, from a patient treated with antithyroid drugs. The receptors were gathered from a woman aged 25 to 39 with Graves disease.

This clonotype was observed many times. The chain has TRBV27 and TRBJ2-2, with TRBD2 matching 9 bases. Germline V lookup: CDR1 MNHEY, CDR2 SMNVEV (reference sequence). This CDR3 has 16 amino acids. V shed 4 bases and J 5 bases; nucleotides not matched to a gene: 8. The CDR3 DNA is TGTGCCAGCAGTTGGGCGGGAGGGCCGGGGACCGGGGAGCTGTTTTTT. As protein: CASSWAGGPGTGELFF.

The V call is TRBV20-1, the J call TRBJ1-2; D is ambiguous. The CDR3 is 13 amino acids. Trimming took 3 bases from V and 8 from J, leaving 16 bases between them. Germline values: CDR1 DFQATT, CDR2 SNEGSKA (reference sequence). The CDR3 spells CSARTPPEKGYTF. CDR3 in DNA: TGCAGTGCTAGGACCCCACCAGAGAAAGGCTACACCTTC.

The sample holds many counts of this clonotype. The rearrangement links TRBV2 to TRBJ1-5; the D gene is possibly TRBD1 (5 bases). Trimming took off 4 bases at V and 2 bases at J, with 15 bases between the two ends. The CDR3 loop spans 16 amino acids. Per germline, CDR1 SNHLY and CDR2 FYNNEI. CDR3 nucleotides: TGTGCCAGCAGTGCAATGGGGGTTGGCGGCAATCAGCCCCAGCATTTT. Translating it yields CASSAMGVGGNQPQHF.

This clonotype was recorded many times. The J gene is TRBJ1-1, the V gene TRBV9; no firm D call. Germline CDR1 is SGDLS and CDR2 is YYNGEE. Trimming took 3 bases from V and 0 from J, leaving 9 bases between them. The CDR3 totals 14 residues. CDR3 loop: CASSAASLNTEAFF. CDR3 DNA: TGTGCCAGCAGCGCGGCCAGCCTGAACACTGAAGCTTTCTTT.

This clonotype appeared many times. The chain uses TRBV30 and TRBJ2-3; either TRBD1 or TRBD2 may fit D (5 bases each). The CDR3 is 14 amino acids. Germline V CDR1 and CDR2: GTSNPN, SVGIG (reference sequence). The CDR3 loop is CAGGEGTSADTQYF. The CDR3 nucleotides read TGTGCTGGGGGAGAGGGGACCTCGGCGGATACGCAGTATTTT.

This clonotype has a count of ten or more. The V and J genes are TRBV19 and TRBJ1-2, with TRBD1 matching over 7 bases. The CDR3 is 16 amino acids. Germline CDR1 LNHDA, CDR2 SQIVND (reference sequence). The ends lost 3 bases at V and 2 bases at J; junction bases unmatched: 9. The CDR3, as DNA: TGTGCCAGTAGTATTAAGACAGGGAACTTCAACTATGGCTACACCTTC. It translates to CASSIKTGNFNYGYTF.

Of note for this clonotype: The junction and the germline gene differ at one end; a read error may be behind it. This chain joins TRBV7-2 and TRBJ1-1; D gene ambiguous. Per germline, CDR1 SGHTA and CDR2 FQGNSA. The length of the CDR3 is 13 residues. In DNA, the CDR3 is TGTGCCGGCAGCCTAAATCAGAACACTGAAGCTTTCTTT. It translates to CAGSLNQNTEAFF. Full variable domain (missing parts from reference TRBV7-2 and TRBJ1-1): GAGVSQSPSNKVTEKGKDVELRCDPISGHTALYWYRQSLGQGLEFLIYFQGNSAPDKSGLPSDRFSAERTGGSVSTLTIQRTQQEDSAVYLCAGSLNQNTEAFFGQGTRLTVV.

This clonotype was seen only a few times. The chain uses TRBV9 and TRBJ2-3; D call uncertain. Germline assignment: CDR1 SGDLS and CDR2 YYNGEE. V gave up 2 bases and J gave up 3 bases, with 7 bases separating them. This CDR3 region has 13 residues. The CDR3 nucleotides read TGTGCCAGCAGCGTGCATTTAACAGATACGCAGTATTTT. It encodes CASSVHLTDTQYF.

This clonotype was counted many times. CDR3 coding DNA: TGTGCCAGCACCTCGGGTCGGGAGCAGTACTTC. Translated, it gives CASTSGREQYF. The chain recombines TRBV7-9 with TRBJ2-7; no firm D call. V was cut by 7 bases and J by 7 bases, with 11 bases left in between. Germline V gene data show CDR1 as SEHNR and CDR2 as FQNEAQ (reference sequence). The CDR3 consists of 11 residues.

This clonotype was recorded at least ten times. The V gene is TRBV11-2, the J gene TRBJ2-1; D remains unclear. The germline CDR1 and CDR2 sequences are SGHAT and FQNNGV. CDR3 length equals 13 residues. Trimming removed 3 bases at V and 3 bases at J, with 6 bases between. The CDR3 bases are TGTGCCAGCAGCTTTAGTTTCTACAATGAGCAGTTCTTC. This gives the protein CASSFSFYNEQFF. Using reference TRBV11-2 and TRBJ2-1 for the parts outside the CDR3, the full variable domain is EAGVAQSPRYKIIEKRQSVAFWCNPISGHATLYWYQQILGQGPKLLIQFQNNGVVDDSQLPKDRFSAERLKGVDSTLKIQPAKLEDSAVYLCASSFSFYNEQFFGPGTRLTVL.

In its sample, this clonotype was seen many times. The V gene is TRBV6-1, the J gene TRBJ1-2; D remains unclear. The CDR3 is 12 amino acids. CDR1 MNHNS and CDR2 SASEGT come from the germline V gene. Trimming left V 2 bases short and J 4 bases short, with 5 bases between. In DNA, the CDR3 is TGTGCCAGCAGTGAACGGATCTATGGCTACACCTTC. This translates into CASSERIYGYTF.

This chain links TRBV20-1 with TRBJ2-7, with D perhaps TRBD2 (6 bases). This CDR3 region has 14 residues. V lost 5 bases and J lost 3, with 17 bases in between. Looked up from germline, CDR1 is DFQATT and CDR2 is SNEGSKA (reference sequence). This chain's CDR3 is CSAVPSGLRYEQYF. The CDR3 DNA reads as TGCAGTGCTGTACCATCGGGACTCCGCTACGAGCAGTACTTC.

This clonotype has ten or more counts. The chain joins TRBV2 to TRBJ2-5, with 8 bases aligning to TRBD2. Germline-derived CDR1 and CDR2 are SNHLY and FYNNEI. V lost 8 bases, J lost 5 bases, and 4 bases stayed unmatched. The CDR3 is made up of 12 amino acids. CDR3 region: CASDVAGETQYF. CDR3 DNA sequence: TGTGCCAGCGACGTAGCGGGGGAGACCCAGTACTTC. Based on the CDR3 plus reference TRBV2 and TRBJ2-5, the full variable domain is EPEVTQTPSHQVTQMGQEVILRCVPISNHLYFYWYRQILGQKVEFLVSFYNNEISEKSEIFDDQFSVERPDGSNFTLKIRSTKLEDSAMYFCASDVAGETQYFGPGTRLLVL.

This clonotype showed up many times. The rearrangement uses TRBV12-3 or TRBV12-4 and TRBJ2-2, with D unresolved. With 10 bases removed from V and 4 bases from J, the gap between germline ends came to 13 bases. The CDR3 sequence is 13 residues long. The CDR3 DNA reads as TGTGCCACCACCCTTTTCAGCACCGGGGAGCTGTTTTTT. Protein: CATTLFSTGELFF.

This clonotype was observed many times. DNA for the CDR3: TGTGCCAGCAGCCCGGACGGAGGGAGCACTGAAGCTTTCTTT. Encoded protein: CASSPDGGSTEAFF. The chain recombines TRBV27 with TRBJ1-1, with D hard to call. The germline CDR1 and CDR2 sequences are MNHEY and SMNVEV (reference sequence). CDR3 length: 14 amino acids. V lost 6 bases, J lost 4 bases, and 15 bases lay in between.

In this sample, this clonotype turned up a few times. The chain links TRBV30 to TRBJ1-3; no definite D call. The ends were cut back, 0 bases at V and 0 bases at J, with 12 bases in the middle. Germline lookup yields CDR1 GTSNPN and CDR2 SVGIG (reference sequence). The CDR3 runs to 16 residues. The CDR3 sequence is CAWSVLTPSSGNTIYF. The CDR3 DNA follows: TGTGCCTGGAGTGTACTGACGCCGAGCTCTGGAAACACCATATATTTT.

A note on this clonotype: One junction end disagrees with the germline gene, perhaps due to a read error. The V and J genes are TRBV6-1 and TRBJ1-6; 7 nucleotides agree with TRBD1. CDR1 is MNHNS, CDR2 SASEGT, per germline. The CDR3 loop spans 15 amino acids. CDR3 region: CASSRSQGGNLPLHF. The CDR3 DNA sequence: TGTGCCAGCAGTCGCTCTCAGGGGGGGAATTTACCCCTCCACTTT.

This clonotype occurred many times. The chain couples TRBV6-2 or TRBV6-3 to TRBJ2-5; TRBD2 might be the D (6 bases). Trimming pared 4 bases from V and 3 bases from J, leaving 12 bases between. The CDR3 totals 14 residues. Germline V gives CDR1 MNHEY, CDR2 SVGEGT. The CDR3 protein is CASSFVTGEETQYF. The CDR3 bases are TGTGCCAGCAGTTTCGTGACGGGAGAAGAGACCCAGTACTTC.

This clonotype has at least ten counts. The genes are TRBV29-1 and TRBJ2-3, with D perhaps matching TRBD2 (6 bases). The ends were cut back, 5 bases at V and 2 bases at J, with 11 bases in the middle. The CDR3 spans 13 residues. The germline V gene has CDR1 SQVTM and CDR2 ANQGSEA. The CDR3 coding sequence is TGCAGCGTTACCGGGAGAGCCACAGATACGCAGTATTTT. Translated: CSVTGRATDTQYF.

This clonotype was seen ten or more times. This chain uses TRBV18 with TRBJ2-3; D unresolved. The CDR3 has 14 amino acids. From germline, CDR1 is KGHSH and CDR2 LQKENI. Between the trimmed V and J ends, which lost 0 bases and 2 bases, there was a span of 6 bases. The CDR3 loop is CASSPPYATDTQYF. CDR3 nucleotides: TGTGCCAGCTCACCACCGTATGCCACAGATACGCAGTATTTT.

This rearrangement joins TRBV29-1 to TRBJ2-1; TRBD1 might be the D (5 bases). Germline CDR1 is SQVTM and CDR2 is ANQGSEA. The CDR3 is 10 amino acids. V was trimmed by 6 bases and J by 8 bases, leaving 8 bases between them. CDR3 sequence reads: CSVGHYEQFF. The CDR3 DNA reads as TGCAGCGTAGGACACTATGAGCAGTTCTTC.

This clonotype was recorded many times. The chain combines TRBV11-2 with TRBJ2-5; 14 nucleotides line up with TRBD2. CDR3 length: 14 residues. V trimming: 4 bases; J trimming: 7 bases; junction bases outside the gene matches: 2. Germline CDR1 and CDR2: SGHAT and FQNNGV. The CDR3 DNA reads as TGTGCCAGCAGCTCCGGACTAGCGGGAGGGACCCAGTACTTC. Its protein product is CASSSGLAGGTQYF.

In its sample, this clonotype was seen many times. The chain couples TRBV20-1 to TRBJ2-3, with TRBD1 as a possible D gene (6 bases). The CDR3 covers 13 residues. The ends were cut back, 5 bases at V and 2 bases at J, with 11 bases in the middle. In germline, CDR1 is DFQATT, CDR2 SNEGSKA (reference sequence). The CDR3 reads CSAFGQFTDTQYF. The CDR3 DNA reads TGCAGTGCTTTCGGACAGTTCACAGATACGCAGTATTTT.

This clonotype was counted many times. The V gene is TRBV29-1, the J gene TRBJ2-7; D gene ambiguous. CDR1 is SQVTM, CDR2 ANQGSEA, per germline. The V and J ends lost 8 bases and 0 bases respectively, with 8 bases between them. CDR3 length equals 11 residues. The CDR3 nucleotides are TGCAGCTACAGAGACTCCTACGAGCAGTACTTC. Translation gives CSYRDSYEQYF.

This clonotype was observed many times. Written as DNA, the CDR3 is TGTGCCAGCAGGGGCGGGACAGCAGATACGCAGTATTTT. It encodes CASRGGTADTQYF. The chain carries TRBV6-2 or TRBV6-3 and TRBJ2-3; possible D gene TRBD1, 7 bases. This CDR3 has 13 amino acids. Germline V gives CDR1 MNHEY, CDR2 SVGEGT. Trimming left V 6 bases short and J 4 bases short, with 11 bases between.

This clonotype was seen more than once but under ten times. This sequence joins TRBV15 and TRBJ2-1, with a weak D call TRBD2 (7 bases). The V end lost 2 bases, the J end lost 3 bases, and 23 bases lay between the germline ends. CDR1 LNHNV and CDR2 YYDKDF come from the germline V gene (reference sequence). The CDR3 has 19 amino acids. For the CDR3, the DNA is TGTGCCACCAGCAGATTGTACCGGGGGCTAGCGGACCTCTACAATGAGCAGTTCTTC. Amino acid sequence: CATSRLYRGLADLYNEQFF.

The rearrangement joins TRBV29-1 to TRBJ1-2; a possible D gene is TRBD1 (5 bases). The CDR3 spans 14 residues. The V and J ends lost 4 bases and 3 bases respectively, with 15 bases between them. Germline V gene lookup returns CDR1 SQVTM and CDR2 ANQGSEA. The CDR3 region has the DNA TGCAGCGTTGGGGGCAGGGTCTCGGACTATGGCTACACCTTC. Its protein product is CSVGGRVSDYGYTF.

The chain couples TRBV7-9 to TRBJ1-1; a possible D gene is TRBD1 (5 bases). V gave up 1 base and J gave up 11 bases, with 11 bases separating them. The CDR3 spans 12 residues. Germline-derived CDR1 and CDR2 are SEHNR and FQNEAQ (reference sequence). CDR3 sequence (DNA): TGTGCCAGCAGCTTAGTGGAGGGGAATGCTTTCTTT. Protein sequence: CASSLVEGNAFF.

This clonotype was observed at least ten times. The chain recombines TRBV6-1 with TRBJ1-2, with 11 bases that match TRBD1. The CDR3 runs to 14 residues. Germline-derived CDR1 and CDR2 are MNHNS and SASEGT. Trimming took 6 bases from V and 7 from J; bases not matched to a gene: 7. CDR3 DNA: TGTGCCAGCAGGAGGGGACAGGGGGTATTTGGCTACACCTTC. It specifies CASRRGQGVFGYTF.

This chain uses TRBV7-9 with TRBJ1-1; possible D gene TRBD1, 6 bases. This CDR3 comprises 15 residues. Per the germline V gene, CDR1 is SEHNR and CDR2 is FQNEAQ (reference sequence). V lost 11 bases to trimming and J lost 1 base, with 20 bases between them. The CDR3 DNA sequence: TGTGCCGGAGGCCCCAAGACAGGAGGGAACACTGAAGCTTTCTTT. This codes for CAGGPKTGGNTEAFF. Looking up the rest from reference TRBV7-9 and TRBJ1-1 gives the full variable domain: DTGVSQNPRHKITKRGQNVTFRCDPISEHNRLYWYRQTLGQGPEFLTYFQNEAQLEKSRLLSDRFSAERPKGSFSTLEIQRTEQGDSAMYLCAGGPKTGGNTEAFFGQGTRLTVV.